Presented here are 5 T cell receptor beta chains from one specimen sequenced in a study of cytomegalovirus exposure and HLA in healthy donors. Primers for the PCR totalled 60 Vbeta and 13 Jbeta. Profiled with immunoSEQ multiplex PCR; TCRdb holds only in-frame clones, not every one. The table has 87,000 or so clones, 7.5% to 8.5% seen once. The sequenced material came from PBMCs. All receptors derive from a man aged 50 or older in good health and CMV-seronegative.

The table lists this clone with a few counts. The chain uses TRBV18 and TRBJ2-7; D is perhaps TRBD1 (6 bases). The CDR3 contains 14 residues. Germline assignment: CDR1 KGHSH and CDR2 LQKENI. V lost 3 bases to trimming and J lost 2 bases, with 11 bases between them. DNA for the CDR3: TGTGCCAGCTCACCCGGCAGGGGAACCTACGAGCAGTACTTC. Protein product: CASSPGRGTYEQYF. The whole variable domain, filled in from reference TRBV18 and TRBJ2-7, reads NAGVMQNPRHLVRRRGQEARLRCSPMKGHSHVYWYRQLPEEGLKFMVYLQKENIIDESGMPKERFSAEFPKEGPSILRIQQVVRGDSAAYFCASSPGRGTYEQYFGPGTRLTVT.

DNA for the CDR3: TGTGCCAGCAGCGTAGGATCCTTCCGCGGTCCACAAGAGACCCAGTACTTC. The encoded protein is CASSVGSFRGPQETQYF. V usage is TRBV9 and J usage is TRBJ2-5, with no clear D. This CDR3 comprises 17 residues. V was clipped by 0 bases and J by 2 bases, with 17 bases between them. Germline V gene data show CDR1 as SGDLS and CDR2 as YYNGEE.

This clone appeared many times. This sequence joins TRBV6-1 and TRBJ1-4, with 11 bases that match TRBD1. J gave up 8 bases and V 2 bases, and 7 bases lay outside the gene matches. This CDR3 region has 16 residues. Germline-derived CDR1 and CDR2 are MNHNS and SASEGT. CDR3 bases: TGTGCCAGCAGTGAATCCACCGGGACAGGGGGAGAAAAACTGTTTTTT. This gives the protein CASSESTGTGGEKLFF.

The gene calls are TRBV25-1 and TRBJ2-7, with a weak D call TRBD1 (6 bases). V was cut by 6 bases and J by 3 bases, with 12 bases left in between. CDR1 is MGHDK, CDR2 SYGVNS, per germline. The length of the CDR3 is 13 residues. The chain's CDR3 is CASSTGRSYEQYF. CDR3 coding DNA: TGTGCCAGCAGCACAGGGCGGAGCTACGAGCAGTACTTC.

J is TRBJ2-3 and V is TRBV29-1; D is unresolved. The CDR3 runs to 13 residues. Germline V gene sequence: CDR1 SQVTM, CDR2 ANQGSEA. The germline V and J ends were trimmed by 3 bases and 0 bases, with 7 bases remaining between them. CDR3 residues: CSVEETSTDTQYF. In DNA form, the CDR3 reads TGCAGCGTTGAGGAGACTAGCACAGATACGCAGTATTTT.